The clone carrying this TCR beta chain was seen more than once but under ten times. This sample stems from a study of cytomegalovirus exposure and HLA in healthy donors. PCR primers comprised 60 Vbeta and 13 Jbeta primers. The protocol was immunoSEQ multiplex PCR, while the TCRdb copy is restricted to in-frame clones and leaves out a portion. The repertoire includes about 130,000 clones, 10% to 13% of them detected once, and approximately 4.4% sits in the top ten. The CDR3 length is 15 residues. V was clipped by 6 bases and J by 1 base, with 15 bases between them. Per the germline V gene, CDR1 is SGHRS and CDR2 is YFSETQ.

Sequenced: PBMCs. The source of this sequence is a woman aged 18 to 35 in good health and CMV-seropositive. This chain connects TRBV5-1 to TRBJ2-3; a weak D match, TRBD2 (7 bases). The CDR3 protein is CASTPRGPGTDTQYF. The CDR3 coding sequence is TGCGCCAGCACCCCGCGGGGGCCCGGCACAGATACGCAGTATTTT.